The T cell receptor beta chain described here comes from a study of blood T cell repertoires in COVID-19. Looked up from germline, CDR1 is SGHDT and CDR2 is YYEEEE. The CDR3 has 17 residues. The V gene end was trimmed by 5 bases and the J gene end by 2 bases; junction bases not matched to a gene: 11. Per the original methods: It was from reference gene primer amplification that nucleated cell counts were estimated. The data were produced by immunoSEQ multiplex PCR, yet TCRdb's version contains in-frame clones alone and is incomplete. D and trimming were read from the DNA, whereas the V and J calls and clone size are those reported in that table. Of about 400,000 clones listed, around 88% were seen once; the top ten hold 7% to 7.5%.

The sequenced sample consisted of peripheral blood. V gene TRBV5-6 combines with J gene TRBJ1-5, with TRBD1 matching over 9 bases. The receptor was derived from a woman aged 55-75 years with COVID-19, enrolled during active disease. CDR3 in DNA: TGTGCCAGCAGGCGACAGGGGGGAGGTCGGGGCAATCAGCCCCAGCATTTT. Its protein is CASRRQGGGRGNQPQHF.